A selection of T cell receptor beta chains follows, all from one sample in a study of blood T cell repertoires in COVID-19. The table came from immunoSEQ multiplex PCR; TCRdb's copy has only in-frame clones and leaves some out. The sample lists about 160,000 clones; about 85% were seen once. The sample comprised peripheral blood. These receptors originate from a human donor with acute or convalescent COVID-19. The donor label of this sample is uncertain. Both conserved end residues are part of each CDR3. The D gene is left open where the match is weak. Clone size is not always given. Where it is, it says once, few, many or a class for expanded clones.

d_call j_call v_call clone_size cdr3_nt cdr3_aa
NA TRBJ2-5 TRBV20-1 NA TGCAGTGCTCCCAAATTAGAGACCCAGTACTTC CSAPKLETQYF
TRBD1 TRBJ1-4 TRBV6-5 few TGTGCCAGCTCCGGGACAGCTAATGAGAAACTGTTTTTT CASSGTANEKLFF
TRBD1 TRBJ1-1 TRBV19 NA TGTGCCAGTTTAGGTCCGGGGACAGGGGCAGTGTACACTGAAGCTTTCTTT CASLGPGTGAVYTEAFF
NA TRBJ1-4 TRBV30 NA TGTGCCTGGAGTGGCGGTGTAGAACTGTTTTTT CAWSGGVELFF
NA TRBJ1-2 TRBV5-4 NA TGTGCCAGCAGCTTGGTAAAAAGGGGCGGCTACACCTTC CASSLVKRGGYTF
NA TRBJ1-1 TRBV30 NA TGTGCCTGGAGGAACAGGAAAAACACTGAAGCTTTCTTT CAWRNRKNTEAFF
NA TRBJ2-7 TRBV27 NA TGTGCCAGCAGGAAACAGGGTGTCCACGAGCAGTACTTC CASRKQGVHEQYF
TRBD2 TRBJ2-3 TRBV19 few TGTGCCAGTACCTTTTCGCGGGGGGACACAGATACGCAGTATTTT CASTFSRGDTDTQYF
NA TRBJ1-1 TRBV24-1 NA TGTGCCACCAGTGCCCATCCAGGGAGGGGCGGCACTGAAGCTTTCTTT CATSAHPGRGGTEAFF
NA TRBJ1-6 TRBV30 NA TGTGCCTGGAATCGGGGATGGAGTTCACCCCTCCACTTT CAWNRGWSSPLHF
NA TRBJ2-2 TRBV12-3/TRBV12-4 NA TGTGCCAGCAGCCTAACGGGTTGGCGGGAGCTGTTTTTT CASSLTGWRELFF
NA TRBJ2-3 TRBV7-5 once TGTGCCAGACCCCCAGGAACAGGGGCAGATACGCAGTATTTT CARPPGTGADTQYF
TRBD2 TRBJ2-7 TRBV5-4 NA TGTGCCAGCAGCTTGAGTGTTGCGGGGGGGCCGCTGAGTCCCTACGAGCAGTACTTC CASSLSVAGGPLSPYEQYF
TRBD1 TRBJ1-2 TRBV6-6 NA TGTGCCAGCAGTACAAAGCAGGGGGGAACCTATGGCTACACCTTC CASSTKQGGTYGYTF
NA TRBJ1-1 TRBV7-6 NA TGTGCCAGCAGCTTAGGACAGGCTAGTATGAACACTGAAGCTTTCTTT CASSLGQASMNTEAFF
TRBD1 TRBJ1-1 TRBV3-1/TRBV3-2 few TGTGCCAGCAGCCACCGGACAGGGACTCCTGAAGCTTTCTTT CASSHRTGTPEAFF
TRBD1 TRBJ1-2 TRBV6-5 NA TGTGCCAGCGGATACATAAAGGGGGCTTACTATGGCTACACCTTC CASGYIKGAYYGYTF
TRBD1 TRBJ1-6 TRBV30 once TGTGCCTGGCATCCGGGACAGTGGGGTAATTCACCCCTCCACTTT CAWHPGQWGNSPLHF
TRBD1 TRBJ1-2 TRBV3-1/TRBV3-2 NA TGTGCCAGCAGCCAAGCGGGACAGGGGAACTATGGCTACACCTTC CASSQAGQGNYGYTF
NA TRBJ2-1 TRBV21-1 NA TGTGCCAGCACCCCCGTAAGGGGATCCCCCATCCAACTTTACAATGAGCAGTTCTTC CASTPVRGSPIQLYNEQFF
TRBD1 TRBJ1-6 TRBV7-2 NA TGTGCCAGCAGCTTAAGACAGGGGAAAAGTTCACCCCTCCACTTT CASSLRQGKSSPLHF
TRBD1 TRBJ1-4 TRBV5-8 NA TGTGCCAGCCAAACCCCCGGGACAGGGGGAAAACTGTTTTTT CASQTPGTGGKLFF